These 29 T cell receptor beta chains share one sample of origin, sequenced in a study of blood T cells in healthy people across ages. The second PCR ran about 6 to 12 cycles with a sample-barcoded 5' primer and J-beta primers. TCRdb redid the calling of the 5' RACE reads with MiXCR, one entry per CDR3 protein. The table lists some 730,000 distinct CDR3 sequences, about a fifth of them singletons. The sequencing input was blood. Receptors were obtained from a man aged 65-85 years in good health.

This sequence joins TRBV5-1 and TRBJ1-1; TRBD1 matches at 7 bases. This CDR3 comprises 14 residues. V lost 0 bases and J lost 5; bases outside the gene matches: 4. CDR1 and CDR2 (germline): SGHRS, YFSETQ. CDR3 DNA sequence: TGCGCCAGCAGCTTGGACAGGGGAAAGACTGAAGCTTTCTTT. It specifies CASSLDRGKTEAFF.

The chain has TRBV6-1 and TRBJ2-7; D ambiguous. Trimming stripped 4 bases from V and 2 bases from J, with 12 bases between. This CDR3 has 14 amino acids. The germline V gene encodes CDR1 MNHNS and CDR2 SASEGT. The CDR3 region is CASSGVVGTYEQYF. The CDR3 nucleotides read TGTGCCAGCAGTGGGGTGGTTGGCACCTACGAGCAGTACTTC.

This clonotype was seen more than once but under ten times. This chain links TRBV20-1 with TRBJ1-1; possibly TRBD1 for D (5 bases). The CDR3 sequence is 13 residues long. Trimming took off 6 bases at V and 1 base at J, with 12 bases between the two ends. CDR1 and CDR2 (germline): DFQATT, SNEGSKA (reference sequence). The CDR3 DNA reads TGCAGTGCCCTCGGGACGGCGAACACTGAAGCTTTCTTT. Translation gives CSALGTANTEAFF.

V usage is TRBV19 and J usage is TRBJ1-4; TRBD1 might be the D (5 bases). V was clipped by 2 bases and J by 3 bases, with 10 bases between them. Germline V gene lookup returns CDR1 LNHDA and CDR2 SQIVND (reference sequence). The CDR3 loop spans 15 amino acids. The CDR3 DNA follows: TGTGCCAGTAGTATATGGGGGTTGGCTAATGAAAAACTGTTTTTT. Translation gives CASSIWGLANEKLFF. Full variable domain (rest looked up from reference TRBV19 and TRBJ1-4): DGGITQSPKYLFRKEGQNVTLSCEQNLNHDAMYWYRQDPGQGLRLIYYSQIVNDFQKGDIAEGYSVSREKKESFPLTVTSAQKNPTAFYLCASSIWGLANEKLFFGSGTQLSVL.

This clonotype was seen more than once but under ten times. CDR3 protein: CASSIDGALGEKLFF. The CDR3 DNA reads as TGTGCCAGTAGTATAGATGGTGCGCTCGGTGAAAAACTGTTTTTT. The chain carries TRBV19 and TRBJ1-4; D call uncertain. Germline V gives CDR1 LNHDA, CDR2 SQIVND (reference sequence). Deletions cut 0 bases from V and 7 bases from J, with 12 bases between. The CDR3 extends over 15 amino acids.

The V call is TRBV10-3, the J call TRBJ2-5; the D is unclear. The J call may be wrong; the DNA end is better matched by TRBJ2-1. This CDR3 is built from 12 residues. From germline, CDR1 is ENHRY and CDR2 SYGVKD. The CDR3 region is CAISERVSVQFF. In DNA, the CDR3 is TGTGCCATCAGTGAGAGGGTATCGGTCCAGTTCTTC.

The gene calls are TRBV7-9 and TRBJ1-2; D gene ambiguous. Germline V lookup: CDR1 SEHNR, CDR2 FQNEAQ (reference sequence). Trimming removed 0 bases at V and 0 bases at J, with 8 bases between. CDR3 size: 15 residues. The CDR3, as DNA: TGTGCCAGCAGCTTAGCCCTACATTCTAACTATGGCTACACCTTC. The encoded protein is CASSLALHSNYGYTF.

The CDR3 nucleotides are TGCAGTGCTAGAGCGCCGATGGAAGGAGATACGCAGTATTTT. Protein product: CSARAPMEGDTQYF. The rearrangement joins TRBV20-1 to TRBJ2-3; no clear D. Per the germline V gene, CDR1 is DFQATT and CDR2 is SNEGSKA (reference sequence). V lost 1 base, J lost 5 bases, and 13 bases lay in between. The CDR3 runs 14 residues.

This clonotype turned up a few times. This sequence joins TRBV28 and TRBJ1-1; D is ambiguous. The V gene's germline CDR1 is MDHEN and CDR2 SYDVKM. There are 12 residues in the CDR3. Trimming took off 7 bases at V and 0 bases at J, with 6 bases between the two ends. The CDR3 DNA reads TGTGCCAGCACCCTATTGAACACTGAAGCTTTCTTT. This translates into CASTLLNTEAFF.

The V call is TRBV5-1, the J call TRBJ2-5; D unclear. The CDR3 runs to 16 residues. The V gene lost 0 bases and the J gene lost 5 bases, with 17 bases spanning the gap. Germline V gene lookup returns CDR1 SGHRS and CDR2 YFSETQ. CDR3: CASSLGPGYITETQYF. CDR3 in DNA: TGCGCCAGCAGCTTGGGCCCGGGCTATATAACGGAGACCCAGTACTTC.

This clonotype occurred a few times. The chain carries TRBV12-3 or TRBV12-4 and TRBJ2-5; 10 bases match TRBD1. V shed 6 bases and J 2 bases; nucleotides not matched to a gene: 6. The CDR3 is 15 amino acids. CDR3 residues: CASRKGQGRQETQYF. DNA for the CDR3: TGTGCCAGCAGAAAGGGACAGGGGAGACAAGAGACCCAGTACTTC.

The chain joins TRBV3-1 to TRBJ2-7; 12 nucleotides line up with TRBD2. This CDR3 region has 16 residues. Trimming at V came to 1 base and at J to 2 bases, leaving 3 bases not matched to a gene. Germline loops: CDR1 LGHDT, CDR2 YNNKEL (reference sequence). Written as DNA, the CDR3 is TGTGCCAGCAGCCAAGCGCGGACTAGCGGGGCCTACGAGCAGTACTTC. It encodes CASSQARTSGAYEQYF.

The chain links TRBV12-3 or TRBV12-4 to TRBJ1-2, with TRBD1 matching 8 bases. This CDR3 is 17 amino acids long. V shed 3 bases and J 8 bases; nucleotides not matched to a gene: 17. CDR3 protein: CASSLGPPDRDVGGYTF. The CDR3 bases are TGTGCCAGCAGTTTGGGTCCCCCGGACAGGGATGTGGGAGGCTACACCTTC.

This clonotype was detected a few times. The CDR3 sequence: CASSPLVLAGTYEQYF. The DNA for the CDR3 is TGTGCCAGCTCACCACTGGTTCTAGCGGGAACCTACGAGCAGTACTTC. The V gene is TRBV18, the J gene TRBJ2-7; 9 bases agree with TRBD2. This CDR3 has 16 amino acids. Germline loops: CDR1 KGHSH, CDR2 LQKENI. The V segment lost 1 base and the J segment 2 bases; nucleotides outside the gene matches: 6.

This clonotype has more than one count but fewer than ten. The V and J genes are TRBV19 and TRBJ2-1, with 7 bases fitting TRBD1. This CDR3 has 14 residues. V lost 5 bases, J lost 3 bases, and 4 bases stayed unmatched. Germline values: CDR1 LNHDA, CDR2 SQIVND (reference sequence). As DNA, the CDR3 is TGTGCCAGTAGTCACAGGGGTGTCTACAATGAGCAGTTCTTC. Translation: CASSHRGVYNEQFF.

A word on this clonotype: This may be a read error: a much more frequent sequence differs by one nucleotide. The V gene is TRBV6-5, the J gene TRBJ2-2, with no clear D. Germline CDR1 MNHEY, CDR2 SVGAGI. Trimming removed 6 bases from V and 6 bases from J, with 5 bases in between. This CDR3 has 11 residues. The CDR3 DNA sequence: TGTGCCAGCAGAGTGGCCGGGGAGCTGTTTTTT. Translated, it gives CASRVAGELFF.

This clonotype came up a few times. The rearrangement joins TRBV18 to TRBJ2-3; TRBD1 or TRBD2 may be the D gene (7 bases each). The CDR3 sequence is 17 residues long. The germline V gene encodes CDR1 KGHSH and CDR2 LQKENI. The ends were cut back, 1 base at V and 1 base at J, with 15 bases in the middle. The CDR3 nucleotides read TGTGCCAGCTCACCACAACTAGCGAGGGGGCGCACAGATACGCAGTATTTT. As protein: CASSPQLARGRTDTQYF.

The chain couples TRBV30 to TRBJ2-3, with D possibly TRBD2 on 5 matching bases. V was trimmed by 2 bases and J by 4 bases, leaving 16 bases between them. Looked up from germline, CDR1 is GTSNPN and CDR2 is SVGIG (reference sequence). The CDR3 is 15 amino acids. The CDR3 sequence: CAWSFSRVLSDTQYF. In DNA, the CDR3 is TGTGCCTGGAGTTTTTCGCGGGTCCTCTCAGATACGCAGTATTTT.

This clonotype has a count of ten or more. This chain uses TRBV12-3 or TRBV12-4 with TRBJ2-7, with a tentative D call TRBD1 (6 bases). Deletions cut 10 bases from V and 3 bases from J, with 16 bases between. This CDR3 comprises 13 residues. CDR3 loop: CATQKRGGYEQYF. CDR3 DNA sequence: TGTGCCACCCAGAAGAGAGGGGGCTACGAGCAGTACTTC.

The chain joins TRBV10-3 to TRBJ1-1; D gene uncertain. The germline V gene encodes CDR1 ENHRY and CDR2 SYGVKD. The CDR3 covers 13 residues. V was trimmed by 3 bases and J by 1 base, leaving 6 bases between them. The CDR3 bases are TGTGCCATCAGTGACGGGGAGAACACTGAAGCTTTCTTT. Translated: CAISDGENTEAFF.

This chain links TRBV27 with TRBJ2-2; D is unresolved. Germline loops: CDR1 MNHEY, CDR2 SMNVEV (reference sequence). V was shortened by 7 bases and J by 0 bases, with 12 bases between the two germline ends. This CDR3 is built from 15 residues. CDR3 DNA: TGTGCCAGCACGAAGGCATACGCGAACACCGGGGAGCTGTTTTTT. Protein product: CASTKAYANTGELFF.

This clonotype has just one count. In nucleotides, the CDR3 is TGCAGTGCAAGTGATTCTACAGGGGCCAAAAACATTCAGTACTTC. It codes for CSASDSTGAKNIQYF. V gene TRBV20-1 combines with J gene TRBJ2-4, with D possibly being TRBD1 (6 bases). Germline CDR1 reads DFQATT; CDR2 reads SNEGSKA (reference sequence). The CDR3 contains 15 residues. The germline V and J ends were trimmed by 6 bases and 1 base, with 16 bases remaining between them.

The chain is built from TRBV30 and TRBJ1-6, with no clear D. V was pared by 3 bases and J by 0 bases, with 9 bases between. The CDR3 spans 15 residues. Germline CDR1 reads GTSNPN; CDR2 reads SVGIG (reference sequence). CDR3 DNA sequence: TGTGCCTGGAGGGATTTGAGCTCCTATAATTCACCCCTCCACTTT. Amino acids: CAWRDLSSYNSPLHF.

The chain combines TRBV2 with TRBJ2-3, with a possible D match to TRBD2 (6 bases). The germline gives CDR1 SNHLY, CDR2 FYNNEI. Trimming left V 5 bases short and J 6 bases short, with 18 bases between. The CDR3 consists of 15 residues. The CDR3 DNA reads as TGTGCCAGCAGTCCTGGACCCGCCCGGGGGGATACGCAGTATTTT. It translates to CASSPGPARGDTQYF.

A word on this clonotype: A junction end diverges from the germline sequence, so it may reflect a read error. This chain connects TRBV12-3 or TRBV12-4 to TRBJ2-3; D unresolved. The CDR3 covers 12 residues. The CDR3 sequence: CASSLWPDAQYF. CDR3 nucleotides: TGTGCCAGCAGCCTATGGCCAGATGCGCAGTATTTT.

The chain carries TRBV6-6 and TRBJ2-3; 7 bases map to TRBD2. The junction had 8 bases not matched to a gene; V was cut back by 4 bases and J by 4 bases. This CDR3 has 15 amino acids. The germline V gene encodes CDR1 MNHNY and CDR2 SVGAGI (reference sequence). The CDR3 protein is CASSSTGGRADTQYF. CDR3 bases: TGTGCCAGCAGTTCTACCGGGGGGAGGGCAGATACGCAGTATTTT.

With regard to this clonotype: The germline gene is not matched at one end of the junction; a read error may be the cause. The rearrangement joins TRBV12-3 or TRBV12-4 to TRBJ1-2; D might be TRBD1 (6 bases). This CDR3 contains 12 residues. In nucleotides, the CDR3 is TGTGCCGGCAGTTACAGGGCCTATGGCTACACCTTC. Amino acids: CAGSYRAYGYTF.

This chain connects TRBV6-2 or TRBV6-3 to TRBJ2-3, with 12 positions matching TRBD1. V dropped 3 bases and J dropped 3; count of bases not matched to a gene: 13. Per the germline V gene, CDR1 is MNHEY and CDR2 is SVGEGT. The length of the CDR3 is 19 residues. The CDR3, as DNA: TGTGCCAGCAGTTATCCGACCGGGACAGGGGGCGCTCGGACAGATACGCAGTATTTT. Amino acids: CASSYPTGTGGARTDTQYF.

This clonotype was picked up a small number of times. The J gene is TRBJ1-2, the V gene TRBV28; no reliable D call. Germline values: CDR1 MDHEN, CDR2 SYDVKM. V shed 5 bases and J shed 4 bases, with 8 bases lying between them. The CDR3 extends over 12 amino acids. The CDR3 loop is CASSTTIYGYTF. The CDR3 coding sequence is TGTGCCAGCAGTACGACTATCTATGGCTACACCTTC.